This TCR beta chain was profiled in a study of low-dose radiotherapy and immunotherapy resistance in tumors. Study context: Intravenous administration to patients comprised nivolumab at 240 mg every two weeks and ipilimumab at 1 mg/kg every six weeks.

The V end lost 6 bases, the J end lost 1 base, and 9 bases lay between the germline ends. The V gene's germline CDR1 is SNHLY and CDR2 FYNNEI. CDR3 length: 13 residues. Donors were administered nivolumab, ipilimumab, aspirin and low-dose cyclophosphamide, together with low-dose radiotherapy. First-strand cDNA used TRAV- and TRBV-specific primers, covering alpha and beta chains. Over approximately 20 PCR cycles, TCRs were amplified from a constant-region primer and V-primer adapter. TCRdb independently ran MiXCR on the reads; one entry per CDR3 protein. This sample has 7,500 to 9,000 distinct CDR3 sequences, with approximately 69% found just once.

This sequence was found in a human donor with advanced metastatic prostate, ovarian, gallbladder or colorectal cancer (not recorded which). This table probably holds off-target reads from a library built for another chain. The rearrangement uses TRBV2 and TRBJ1-1; D is unresolved. In DNA form, the CDR3 reads TGTGCCAGCAGAACAGTGGAGAACACTGAAGCTTTCTTT. It codes for CASRTVENTEAFF.